Listed here are 20 T cell receptor beta chains from one sample, sequenced in a study of cytomegalovirus exposure and HLA in healthy donors. PCR was performed using 60 Vbeta and 13 Jbeta primers. Here immunoSEQ multiplex PCR was the method, and the copy in TCRdb shows in-frame clones only, minus some. The sample holds around 100,000 clones, about 70% seen once. Material: PBMCs. The receptors derive from a man aged 50-60 years in good health and CMV-seropositive.

This clone was detected only once. The genes are TRBV4-1 and TRBJ2-7; 8 bases align to TRBD1. The CDR3 spans 14 residues. Germline V gene lookup returns CDR1 MGHRA and CDR2 YSYEKL. Trimming took 3 bases from V and 5 from J; bases not matched to a gene: 6. This CDR3 is CASSQVDRGNEQYF. CDR3 nucleotides: TGCGCCAGCAGCCAGGTAGACAGGGGAAACGAGCAGTACTTC.

The V and J genes are TRBV30 and TRBJ1-3; D remains ambiguous. Per the germline V gene, CDR1 is GTSNPN and CDR2 is SVGIG (reference sequence). Trimming removed 4 bases from V and 0 bases from J, with 7 bases in between. The CDR3 extends over 13 amino acids. The CDR3 protein is CAWKDFSGNTIYF. CDR3 coding DNA: TGTGCCTGGAAGGACTTCTCTGGAAACACCATATATTTT.

The V call is TRBV19, the J call TRBJ2-5; 11 bases are a match to TRBD1. V gave up 4 bases and J gave up 4 bases; unmatched junction bases: 8. Germline V CDR1 and CDR2: LNHDA, SQIVND (reference sequence). The CDR3 is made up of 16 amino acids. In DNA form, the CDR3 reads TGTGCCAGTAGTACCCCGCGGACAGGGGGCTCAGAGACCCAGTACTTC. Translated: CASSTPRTGGSETQYF.

Of note for this clone: The same CDR3 arises from other DNA sequences in this sample as well. This chain connects TRBV5-1 to TRBJ2-1; TRBD2 agrees at 8 bases. J gave up 4 bases and V 4 bases, and 7 bases lay outside the gene matches. There are 15 residues in the CDR3. The germline CDR1 and CDR2 sequences are SGHRS and YFSETQ. CDR3 protein: CASSPLSGDYNEQFF. CDR3 bases: TGCGCCAGCAGCCCCCTTAGCGGGGATTACAATGAGCAGTTCTTC. Full variable domain (rest looked up from reference TRBV5-1 and TRBJ2-1): KAGVTQTPRYLIKTRGQQVTLSCSPISGHRSVSWYQQTPGQGLQFLFEYFSETQRNKGNFPGRFSGRQFSNSRSEMNVSTLELGDSALYLCASSPLSGDYNEQFFGPGTRLTVL.

This clone was counted a single time. The chain is built from TRBV2 and TRBJ1-1, with D perhaps matching TRBD1 (6 bases). The CDR3 spans 15 residues. Trimming left V 1 base short and J 3 bases short, with 12 bases between. Per germline, CDR1 SNHLY and CDR2 FYNNEI. In DNA, the CDR3 is TGTGCCAGCAGTGAAGACAGGGCTGGGGACACTGAAGCTTTCTTT. The encoded protein is CASSEDRAGDTEAFF.

J is TRBJ2-3 and V is TRBV7-8; 7 bases align to TRBD1. Trimming at V came to 4 bases and at J to 0 bases, leaving 4 bases not matched to a gene. This CDR3 region has 15 residues. Germline CDR1 SGHVS, CDR2 FQNEAQ. For the CDR3, the DNA is TGTGCCAGCAGCTCCGAGGGGGCAAGCACAGATACGCAGTATTTT. This gives the protein CASSSEGASTDTQYF.

The chain employs TRBV6-1 and TRBJ1-1; D unresolved. The CDR3 runs to 13 residues. Deletions cut 2 bases from V and 2 bases from J, with 6 bases between. Germline CDR1 reads MNHNS; CDR2 reads SASEGT. The CDR3 loop is CASSEPGNTEAFF. CDR3 sequence (DNA): TGTGCCAGCAGTGAACCGGGAAACACTGAAGCTTTCTTT.

The V call is TRBV6-5, the J call TRBJ1-5; D is uncertain. Germline CDR1 and CDR2: MNHEY and SVGAGI. Trimming stripped 4 bases from V and 6 bases from J, with 7 bases between. The CDR3 sequence is 12 residues long. The CDR3 coding sequence is TGTGCCAGCAGTTCCGGGAGTCAGCCCCAGCATTTT. Translated: CASSSGSQPQHF.

The chain has TRBV5-5 and TRBJ2-2; TRBD1 might be the D (5 bases). The ends were cut back, 4 bases at V and 4 bases at J, with 11 bases in the middle. The CDR3 is 14 residues long. CDR1 SGHKS and CDR2 YYEKEE come from the germline V gene (reference sequence). CDR3 residues: CASSQLGVTGELFF. CDR3 nucleotides: TGTGCCAGCAGCCAGTTAGGGGTCACCGGGGAGCTGTTTTTT.

This sequence joins TRBV7-3 and TRBJ2-1; D perhaps matches TRBD2 (6 bases). The germline CDR1 and CDR2 sequences are SGHTA and FQGTGA. The CDR3 runs 12 residues. The V end was cut by 10 bases, the J end by 5 bases, with 12 bases between. CDR3 region: CANVGLHNEQFF. The CDR3 DNA sequence: TGTGCCAACGTGGGACTCCACAATGAGCAGTTCTTC. Supplemented by reference TRBV7-3 and TRBJ2-1, the full variable domain reads GAGVSQTPSNKVTEKGKYVELRCDPISGHTALYWYRQSLGQGPEFLIYFQGTGAADDSGLPNDRFFAVRPEGSVSTLKIQRTERGDSAVYLCANVGLHNEQFFGPGTRLTVL.

V is TRBV30 and J is TRBJ2-2, with D possibly TRBD2 on 5 matching bases. V was pared by 0 bases and J by 7 bases, with 9 bases between. The CDR3 is 13 amino acids. Germline CDR1 is GTSNPN and CDR2 is SVGIG (reference sequence). This CDR3 is CAWSVRAGGELFF. The CDR3 nucleotides read TGTGCCTGGAGTGTACGGGCGGGCGGGGAGCTGTTTTTT. Looking up the rest from reference TRBV30 and TRBJ2-2 gives the full variable domain: SQTIHQWPATLVQPVGSPLSLECTVEGTSNPNLYWYRQAAGRGLQLLFYSVGIGQISSEVPQNLSASRPQDRQFILSSKKLLLSDSGFYLCAWSVRAGGELFFGEGSRLTVL.

The chain joins TRBV5-1 to TRBJ2-5; 10 positions match TRBD2. The CDR3 is 15 residues long. Trimming cost V 2 bases and J 2 bases; bases outside gene matches: 3. The germline gives CDR1 SGHRS, CDR2 YFSETQ. Here the CDR3 DNA reads TGCGCCAGCAGCTTTACTAGCGGGGCTCAAGAGACCCAGTACTTC. Translated, it gives CASSFTSGAQETQYF.

A word on this clone: Other DNA variants within this sample encode the same CDR3. This rearrangement joins TRBV4-1 to TRBJ2-5, with 7 bases matching TRBD2. With V trimmed by 0 bases and J by 2 bases, 0 bases remained unmatched. Germline loops: CDR1 MGHRA, CDR2 YSYEKL. This CDR3 region has 14 residues. The CDR3 DNA is TGCGCCAGCAGCCAAGAGGGGGGGCAAGAGACCCAGTACTTC. As protein: CASSQEGGQETQYF.

CDR3 coding DNA: TGTGCCAGCAGTTGGGACATCTACGAGCAGTACTTC. It yields the protein CASSWDIYEQYF. This chain uses TRBV2 with TRBJ2-7; D is perhaps TRBD1 (6 bases). The V end lost 5 bases, the J end lost 3 bases, and 8 bases lay between the germline ends. This CDR3 is built from 12 residues. Germline CDR1 reads SNHLY; CDR2 reads FYNNEI. Variable domain in full (rest from reference TRBV2 and TRBJ2-7): EPEVTQTPSHQVTQMGQEVILRCVPISNHLYFYWYRQILGQKVEFLVSFYNNEISEKSEIFDDQFSVERPDGSNFTLKIRSTKLEDSAMYFCASSWDIYEQYFGPGTRLTVT.

V is TRBV5-1 and J is TRBJ2-7; D might be TRBD2 (7 bases). CDR1 is SGHRS, CDR2 YFSETQ, per germline. Trimming pared 3 bases from V and 6 bases from J, leaving 16 bases between. The CDR3 totals 14 residues. CDR3 region: CASSWEGVPGEQYF. CDR3 DNA: TGCGCCAGCAGCTGGGAGGGGGTCCCAGGCGAGCAGTACTTC. The full variable domain, in which reference TRBV5-1 and TRBJ2-7 provide the parts outside the CDR3, is KAGVTQTPRYLIKTRGQQVTLSCSPISGHRSVSWYQQTPGQGLQFLFEYFSETQRNKGNFPGRFSGRQFSNSRSEMNVSTLELGDSALYLCASSWEGVPGEQYFGPGTRLTVT.

The chain joins TRBV6-5 to TRBJ2-3, with D possibly matching TRBD1 (6 bases). Germline V gene data show CDR1 as MNHEY and CDR2 as SVGAGI. The CDR3 is made up of 15 amino acids. V lost 0 bases to trimming and J lost 2 bases, with 9 bases between them. CDR3 sequence reads: CASSYSGAITDTQYF. The CDR3 DNA follows: TGTGCCAGCAGTTACTCGGGGGCTATCACAGATACGCAGTATTTT.

In this sample, this clone turned up once. The chain links TRBV10-3 to TRBJ2-1; D perhaps matches TRBD2 (6 bases). The CDR3 has 13 amino acids. CDR1 is ENHRY, CDR2 SYGVKD, per germline. The V and J ends lost 2 bases and 7 bases respectively, with 9 bases between them. The CDR3 DNA is TGTGCCATCAGTGAGGGCCGGGGGAATGAGCAGTTCTTC. Translating gives CAISEGRGNEQFF.

The gene calls are TRBV6-5 and TRBJ1-2, with D maybe TRBD1 (5 bases). Germline V gene data show CDR1 as MNHEY and CDR2 as SVGAGI. Trimming removed 0 bases at V and 4 bases at J, with 15 bases between. CDR3 length equals 16 residues. The CDR3 sequence: CASSYSKGMTVYGYTF. CDR3 coding DNA: TGTGCCAGCAGTTACTCGAAGGGGATGACAGTCTATGGCTACACCTTC.

This clone is a singleton in its sample. The chain is built from TRBV27 and TRBJ2-4; the D is unclear. CDR1 and CDR2 (germline): MNHEY, SMNVEV (reference sequence). Trimming shortened V by 6 bases and J by 0 bases, and 12 bases separated the two germline ends. CDR3 length: 15 amino acids. CDR3 amino acids: CASSPITEAKNIQYF. The CDR3 nucleotides are TGTGCCAGCAGCCCCATTACTGAAGCCAAAAACATTCAGTACTTC.

The V gene is TRBV10-3, the J gene TRBJ1-3; 7 bases agree with TRBD1. Germline V CDR1 and CDR2: ENHRY, SYGVKD. The CDR3 covers 16 residues. Trimming at V came to 5 bases and at J to 0 bases, leaving 7 bases not matched to a gene. The CDR3 sequence is CAISLTGPISGNTIYF. The CDR3 nucleotides are TGTGCCATCAGTTTGACAGGGCCGATCTCTGGAAACACCATATATTTT.